The rows below give T cell receptor beta chains drawn from one sample of a study of blood T cell repertoires in COVID-19. Clones were sequenced by immunoSEQ multiplex PCR, and TCRdb holds only the in-frame ones, with some missing. The sample lists over 130,000 clones; about 88% were seen once. Specimen: peripheral blood. The receptors derive from a human donor with COVID-19, enrolled during active disease. The donor label of this sample is uncertain. Each CDR3 is given without its conserved first and last residue. The order of the fields is V gene, J gene, CDR3 protein.

V gene: TRBV6-1
J gene: TRBJ2-7
CDR3 protein: ASSEASQGNPYEQY

V gene: TRBV6-5
J gene: TRBJ2-5
CDR3 protein: ASGLAGGGETQY

V gene: TRBV15
J gene: TRBJ2-5
CDR3 protein: ATSMGQALQETQY

V gene: TRBV28
J gene: TRBJ1-2
CDR3 protein: ASSFGQGGYYGYT

V gene: TRBV5-1
J gene: TRBJ2-3
CDR3 protein: ASSGAGDTQY

V gene: TRBV7-3
J gene: TRBJ2-1
CDR3 protein: ASSLTGGHEQF

V gene: TRBV4-2
J gene: TRBJ2-6
CDR3 protein: ASSQDQVSGANVLT

V gene: TRBV27
J gene: TRBJ1-2
CDR3 protein: ASSLRGRGGYT

V gene: TRBV10-3
J gene: TRBJ2-3
CDR3 protein: AISGSKPTSTDTQY

V gene: TRBV5-1
J gene: TRBJ2-2
CDR3 protein: ASSFSMRTGPTGELF

V gene: TRBV9
J gene: TRBJ1-2
CDR3 protein: ASNPGGAGNYGYT

V gene: TRBV29-1
J gene: TRBJ2-7
CDR3 protein: SVEAGGSYEQY

V gene: TRBV27
J gene: TRBJ1-1
CDR3 protein: ASSLAVGAEAF

V gene: TRBV13
J gene: TRBJ1-3
CDR3 protein: ASSLGGVKGNTIY

V gene: TRBV2
J gene: TRBJ1-6
CDR3 protein: ASRQGSGNSPLH

V gene: TRBV7-2
J gene: TRBJ1-1
CDR3 protein: ASSLRRGGTEAF

V gene: TRBV24-1
J gene: TRBJ2-3
CDR3 protein: ATREAGTDTQY

V gene: TRBV18
J gene: TRBJ1-1
CDR3 protein: ASSLTGTGDTEAF

V gene: TRBV5-1
J gene: TRBJ1-4
CDR3 protein: ASSPSRGGNEKLF

V gene: TRBV30
J gene: TRBJ1-2
CDR3 protein: AWSDGGGYT

V gene: TRBV7-6
J gene: TRBJ1-1
CDR3 protein: ASSLGQGGNTEAF

V gene: TRBV13
J gene: TRBJ2-7
CDR3 protein: ASSLAGGLDSYEQY

V gene: TRBV6-1
J gene: TRBJ2-7
CDR3 protein: ASSEVSGDSYEQY

V gene: TRBV7-8
J gene: TRBJ2-7
CDR3 protein: ASSSQRLGQALYEQY

V gene: TRBV7-8
J gene: TRBJ1-3
CDR3 protein: ASSLTRVSGNTIY

V gene: TRBV5-6
J gene: TRBJ2-5
CDR3 protein: ASSPWTGGYQETQY

V gene: TRBV18
J gene: TRBJ2-2
CDR3 protein: ASSPTGDTGELF

V gene: TRBV29-1
J gene: TRBJ2-7
CDR3 protein: SVTRLGGQGSYEQY

V gene: TRBV21-1
J gene: TRBJ1-5
CDR3 protein: ASSLRDRPHSNQPQH

V gene: TRBV28
J gene: TRBJ1-2
CDR3 protein: ASSPMGGRAYGYT

V gene: TRBV29-1
J gene: TRBJ1-2
CDR3 protein: SVEGQGGYGYT

V gene: TRBV3-1/TRBV3-2
J gene: TRBJ1-2
CDR3 protein: ASSQDSRGGWSYGYT

V gene: TRBV4-1
J gene: TRBJ1-6
CDR3 protein: ASSQDDEGVGSYNSPLH

V gene: TRBV5-1
J gene: TRBJ1-5
CDR3 protein: ASSLVSGDEPQH

V gene: TRBV11-2
J gene: TRBJ1-5
CDR3 protein: ASSLSPHQPQH

V gene: TRBV11-3
J gene: TRBJ2-7
CDR3 protein: ASSGGPGGRYEQY

V gene: TRBV18
J gene: TRBJ2-6
CDR3 protein: ASSPSGQGAAGANVLT

V gene: TRBV6-5
J gene: TRBJ1-3
CDR3 protein: ASSRDRGNTIY

V gene: TRBV7-3
J gene: TRBJ2-2
CDR3 protein: ASSLTDGGYTGELF

V gene: TRBV6-5
J gene: TRBJ2-1
CDR3 protein: ASHLFLGQGDEQF

V gene: TRBV11-3
J gene: TRBJ2-1
CDR3 protein: ASSSHQGGYNEQF

V gene: TRBV5-4
J gene: TRBJ2-5
CDR3 protein: ASSSPPQQETQY

V gene: TRBV7-9
J gene: TRBJ1-5
CDR3 protein: ASSRDSYQPQH

V gene: TRBV5-1
J gene: TRBJ1-2
CDR3 protein: ASSPGTGHFNYGYT

V gene: TRBV5-6
J gene: TRBJ2-2
CDR3 protein: ASSLAWLAGAPGELF